The next 24 T cell receptor beta chains were all read from a single sample in a study of identical twins. TCRdb independently ran MiXCR on the 5' RACE reads; one entry per CDR3 protein. The table records some 1,700,000 distinct CDR3 sequences, about 31% of them present only once. The sequencing sample was made of cord blood. Receptors originate from a newborn girl in good health.

The rearrangement joins TRBV29-1 to TRBJ2-1; the match to TRBD2 covers 10 bases. Germline loops: CDR1 SQVTM, CDR2 ANQGSEA. V was pared by 7 bases and J by 12 bases, with 21 bases of the junction left unmatched. The CDR3 has 16 residues. The CDR3 sequence is CSGKMGLAGALSGQFF. CDR3 nucleotides: TGCAGCGGAAAAATGGGGCTAGCGGGGGCCCTCTCTGGGCAGTTCTTC.

V gene TRBV5-5 combines with J gene TRBJ2-7; 10 nucleotides agree with TRBD1. Germline loops: CDR1 SGHKS, CDR2 YYEKEE (reference sequence). The trim removed 4 bases at V and 7 bases at J, leaving 11 bases unmatched. This CDR3 comprises 15 residues. CDR3 protein: CASSPGQGDYNEQYF. CDR3 nucleotide sequence: TGTGCCAGCAGCCCAGGACAGGGGGACTACAATGAGCAGTACTTC.

This clonotype appeared a few times. The rearrangement joins TRBV29-1 to TRBJ2-3; D not certain. Trimming left V 5 bases short and J 0 bases short, with 15 bases between. The CDR3 sequence is 15 residues long. Germline lookup yields CDR1 SQVTM and CDR2 ANQGSEA. CDR3 in DNA: TGCAGCGTTCCCCGCTTCGTGACTAGCACAGATACGCAGTATTTT. This sequence encodes CSVPRFVTSTDTQYF.

The chain has TRBV14 and TRBJ2-1; D perhaps matches TRBD2 (5 bases). CDR1 and CDR2 from the germline V gene are SGHDN and FVKESK. The CDR3 is 17 residues long. V was clipped by 1 base and J by 4 bases, with 17 bases between them. CDR3 nucleotide sequence: TGTGCCAGCAGCCAAGGGTTTCCGGGAATCTTTTACAATGAGCAGTTCTTC. Encoded protein: CASSQGFPGIFYNEQFF.

This clonotype has just a few counts. This chain joins TRBV28 and TRBJ2-7; D not resolved. There are 14 residues in the CDR3. The germline gives CDR1 MDHEN, CDR2 SYDVKM. V lost 3 bases, J lost 2 bases, and 11 bases lay in between. The DNA of the CDR3 is TGTGCCAGCAGTTTCTTCGGTATAACCTACGAGCAGTACTTC. Amino acid sequence: CASSFFGITYEQYF.

CDR3 protein: CATSDFSAGGPNEQFF. The CDR3 nucleotides are TGTGCCACCAGTGATTTCTCAGCGGGAGGGCCGAATGAGCAGTTCTTC. The genes are TRBV24-1 and TRBJ2-1; 10 nucleotides line up with TRBD2. The CDR3 length is 16 residues. J was trimmed by 7 bases and V by 1 base; bases with no gene match: 6. CDR1 and CDR2 from the germline V gene are KGHDR and SFDVKD.

The V call is TRBV7-9, the J call TRBJ1-4; the match to TRBD1 covers 9 bases. Germline V gene sequence: CDR1 SEHNR, CDR2 FQNEAQ (reference sequence). The V and J ends lost 6 bases and 7 bases, in that order; junction bases with no gene match: 6. The CDR3 is 14 residues long. This chain's CDR3 is CASSTGTGSEKLFF. For the CDR3, the DNA is TGTGCCAGCAGTACGGGGACAGGGTCTGAAAAACTGTTTTTT.

The rearrangement joins TRBV13 to TRBJ2-1; 9 bases are shared with TRBD2. Germline V lookup: CDR1 PRHDT, CDR2 FYEKMQ (reference sequence). Trimming at V came to 4 bases and at J to 8 bases, leaving 9 bases not matched to a gene. The CDR3 loop spans 15 amino acids. CDR3 region: CASSSGTSPIYEQFF. CDR3 DNA sequence: TGTGCCAGCAGCTCCGGGACTAGCCCAATTTATGAGCAGTTCTTC. The full variable domain, its missing parts supplied by reference TRBV13 and TRBJ2-1, is AAGVIQSPRHLIKEKRETATLKCYPIPRHDTVYWYQQGPGQDPQFLISFYEKMQSDKGSIPDRFSAQQFSDYHSELNMSSLELGDSALYFCASSSGTSPIYEQFFGPGTRLTVL.

This clonotype was observed a few times. The chain couples TRBV3-1 to TRBJ2-3; D uncertain. CDR3 length: 15 residues. CDR1 LGHDT and CDR2 YNNKEL come from the germline V gene (reference sequence). Trimming cost V 2 bases and J 1 base, with 10 bases left between them. CDR3 sequence: CASSQFSVGTDTQYF. In DNA, the CDR3 is TGTGCCAGCAGCCAATTCTCCGTTGGCACAGATACGCAGTATTTT.

This clonotype came up a few times. The chain joins TRBV24-1 to TRBJ2-1; 13 bases are a match to TRBD2. The CDR3 loop spans 16 amino acids. Germline V gene lookup returns CDR1 KGHDR and CDR2 SFDVKD. Trimming removed 4 bases from V and 7 bases from J; junction bases left unmatched: 6. The chain's CDR3 is CATSDGGLAGRNEQFF. As DNA, the CDR3 is TGTGCCACCAGTGACGGGGGACTAGCGGGAAGGAATGAGCAGTTCTTC.

The chain links TRBV18 to TRBJ2-3; weak D call: TRBD1 (6 bases). Trimming cost V 6 bases and J 1 base, with 17 bases left between them. The CDR3 contains 16 residues. Germline V gives CDR1 KGHSH, CDR2 LQKENI. The CDR3 sequence: CASSSMRQGRTDTQYF. Here the CDR3 DNA reads TGTGCCAGCTCGTCCATGAGGCAGGGGCGCACAGATACGCAGTATTTT.

A single count supports this clonotype. V is TRBV19 and J is TRBJ2-7; the D gene is possibly TRBD2 (6 bases). Trimming took off 3 bases at V and 4 bases at J, with 13 bases between the two ends. Germline V gene lookup returns CDR1 LNHDA and CDR2 SQIVND (reference sequence). CDR3 size: 14 residues. The CDR3 region is CASSITHGGYEQYF. CDR3 DNA sequence: TGTGCCAGTAGTATTACACACGGGGGTTACGAGCAGTACTTC.

This clonotype was detected a few times. This chain uses TRBV20-1 with TRBJ1-2; TRBD1 matches at 9 bases. The germline CDR1 and CDR2 sequences are DFQATT and SNEGSKA (reference sequence). This CDR3 region has 15 residues. V trimming: 4 bases; J trimming: 4 bases; junction bases outside the gene matches: 10. The CDR3 nucleotides are TGCAGTGCTACATCTAGGACAGGGGAGATCTATGGCTACACCTTC. This encodes CSATSRTGEIYGYTF.

The V call is TRBV20-1, the J call TRBJ2-1; 8 nucleotides align to TRBD2. V lost 4 bases, J lost 8 bases, and 13 bases stayed unmatched. This CDR3 has 15 amino acids. Germline V gene data show CDR1 as DFQATT and CDR2 as SNEGSKA (reference sequence). CDR3: CSAKGVAGIIHEQFF. In nucleotides, the CDR3 is TGCAGTGCTAAAGGAGTAGCGGGAATAATCCATGAGCAGTTCTTC.

This clonotype came up a few times. This chain links TRBV20-1 with TRBJ2-4; 12 nucleotides align to TRBD2. V gave up 6 bases and J gave up 9 bases; unmatched junction bases: 6. The CDR3 runs 13 residues. Germline V gene lookup returns CDR1 DFQATT and CDR2 SNEGSKA (reference sequence). CDR3 bases: TGCAGTGCCAAGACTAGCGGGAGAGGCATTCAGTACTTC. Its protein product is CSAKTSGRGIQYF.

This chain uses TRBV20-1 with TRBJ1-2; 8 nucleotides agree with TRBD1. Losses at the gene ends were 0 bases for V and 2 bases for J; bases not matched to a gene: 5. This CDR3 is built from 15 residues. Germline V gene lookup returns CDR1 DFQATT and CDR2 SNEGSKA (reference sequence). This CDR3 is CSARDTTGGNYGYTF. CDR3 nucleotides: TGCAGTGCTAGAGATACTACAGGGGGAAACTATGGCTACACCTTC.

This clonotype was seen more than once but under ten times. The V gene is TRBV9, the J gene TRBJ2-7; 9 nucleotides match TRBD1. There are 15 residues in the CDR3. The V and J ends lost 1 base and 2 bases, in that order; junction bases with no gene match: 4. Germline V gene lookup returns CDR1 SGDLS and CDR2 YYNGEE. Here the CDR3 reads CASSVHGTGPYEQYF. The CDR3 coding sequence is TGTGCCAGCAGCGTACACGGGACAGGGCCCTACGAGCAGTACTTC.

The V gene is TRBV7-9, the J gene TRBJ2-2; D uncertain. Germline CDR1 reads SEHNR; CDR2 reads FQNEAQ (reference sequence). The CDR3 extends over 14 amino acids. V was clipped by 11 bases and J by 0 bases, with 13 bases between them. The chain's CDR3 is CASPGASNTGELFF. CDR3 DNA sequence: TGTGCCTCCCCCGGCGCCTCGAACACCGGGGAGCTGTTTTTT. The full variable domain, rest sourced from reference TRBV7-9 and TRBJ2-2, is DTGVSQNPRHKITKRGQNVTFRCDPISEHNRLYWYRQTLGQGPEFLTYFQNEAQLEKSRLLSDRFSAERPKGSFSTLEIQRTEQGDSAMYLCASPGASNTGELFFGEGSRLTVL.

With respect to this clonotype: One end of the junction is discordant with germline, which a read error may explain. The CDR3 sequence: CASSLRAIREASYEQYF. The CDR3 DNA is TGTGCCAGCAGCTTGAGGGCCATCAGGGAGGCCTCCTACGAGCAGTACTTC. The chain links TRBV5-1 to TRBJ2-7, with TRBD2 as a possible D gene (6 bases). This CDR3 is built from 17 residues. CDR1 SGHRS and CDR2 YFSETQ come from the germline V gene.

This clonotype is a singleton in its sample. The CDR3 does not end in the conserved phenylalanine or tryptophan, so this is likely a read error. The chain couples TRBV4-1 to TRBJ2-1; 8 bases are a match to TRBD2. CDR1 and CDR2 from the germline V gene are MGHRA and YSYEKL. This CDR3 has 15 residues. V was pared by 1 base and J by 2 bases, with 1 base of the junction left unmatched. CDR3 nucleotides: TGCGCCAGCAGCCAAGTCGGGAGGGCCTACAATGAGCAGTTCATC. Amino acid sequence: CASSQVGRAYNEQFI.

The V gene is TRBV6-1, the J gene TRBJ2-1; TRBD2 matches at 8 bases. Losses at the gene ends were 6 bases for V and 9 bases for J; bases not matched to a gene: 13. CDR3 length equals 15 residues. In germline, CDR1 is MNHNS, CDR2 SASEGT. CDR3 loop: CASSARTGLVLEQFF. CDR3 coding DNA: TGTGCCAGCAGCGCCCGTACGGGACTAGTTCTTGAGCAGTTCTTC.

The table lists this clonotype with a few counts. The J gene is TRBJ2-7, the V gene TRBV4-2; 9 nucleotides match TRBD2. Germline-derived CDR1 and CDR2 are LGHNA and YNFKEQ. The V segment lost 0 bases and the J segment 5 bases; nucleotides outside the gene matches: 14. This CDR3 is built from 18 residues. This chain's CDR3 is CASSQDWASGKLMDEQYF. The CDR3 nucleotides are TGTGCCAGCAGCCAAGATTGGGCTAGCGGGAAGCTCATGGACGAGCAGTACTTC.

V is TRBV21-1 and J is TRBJ2-4; the table's D call TRBD1 went unverified against the DNA. The end of the DNA aligns better with TRBJ2-7, so the J call may be wrong. TRBV21-1 is flagged as a pseudogene. The length of the CDR3 is 16 residues. This CDR3 reads CAGSIGLPDGGYEQYF. In DNA, the CDR3 is TGTGCCGGCAGCATCGGACTCCCGGACGGTGGCTACGAGCAGTACTTC.

This clonotype was counted at least ten times. The J gene is TRBJ2-1, the V gene TRBV3-1, with 8 bases identical to TRBD2. V lost 1 base and J lost 0; bases outside the gene matches: 2. This CDR3 is built from 16 residues. The germline gives CDR1 LGHDT, CDR2 YNNKEL (reference sequence). The CDR3 reads CASSQVLAGSYNEQFF. For the CDR3, the DNA is TGTGCCAGCAGCCAAGTGCTAGCGGGCTCCTACAATGAGCAGTTCTTC.